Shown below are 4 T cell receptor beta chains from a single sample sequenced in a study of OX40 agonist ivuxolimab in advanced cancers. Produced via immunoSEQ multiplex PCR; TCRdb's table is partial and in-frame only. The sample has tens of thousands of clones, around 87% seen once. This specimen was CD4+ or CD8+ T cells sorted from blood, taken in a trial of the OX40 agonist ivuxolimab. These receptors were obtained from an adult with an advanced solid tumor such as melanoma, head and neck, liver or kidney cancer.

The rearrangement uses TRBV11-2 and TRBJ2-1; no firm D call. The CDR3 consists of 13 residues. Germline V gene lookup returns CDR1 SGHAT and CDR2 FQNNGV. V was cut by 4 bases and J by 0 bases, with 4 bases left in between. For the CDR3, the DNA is TGTGCCAGCAGCTCATCCTCCTACAATGAGCAGTTCTTC. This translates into CASSSSSYNEQFF.

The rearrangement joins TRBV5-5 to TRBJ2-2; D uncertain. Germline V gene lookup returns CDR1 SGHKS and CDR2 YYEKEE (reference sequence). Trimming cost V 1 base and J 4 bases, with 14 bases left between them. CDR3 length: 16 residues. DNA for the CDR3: TGTGCCAGCAGCTTGTTCAATAGCTTGGGCACCGGGGAGCTGTTTTTT. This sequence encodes CASSLFNSLGTGELFF.

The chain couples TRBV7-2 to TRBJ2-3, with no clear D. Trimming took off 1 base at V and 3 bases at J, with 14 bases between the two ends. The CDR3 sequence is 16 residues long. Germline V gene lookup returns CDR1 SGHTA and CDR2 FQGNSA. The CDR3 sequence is CASSLEALYRTDTQYF. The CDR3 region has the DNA TGTGCCAGCAGCTTAGAGGCCCTATACCGAACAGATACGCAGTATTTT.

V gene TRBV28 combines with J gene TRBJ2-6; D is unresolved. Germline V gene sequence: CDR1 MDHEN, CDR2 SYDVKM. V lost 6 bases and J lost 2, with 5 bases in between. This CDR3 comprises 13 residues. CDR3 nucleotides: TGTGCCAGCAGCAAGACTGGGGCCAACGTCCTGACTTTC. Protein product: CASSKTGANVLTF.